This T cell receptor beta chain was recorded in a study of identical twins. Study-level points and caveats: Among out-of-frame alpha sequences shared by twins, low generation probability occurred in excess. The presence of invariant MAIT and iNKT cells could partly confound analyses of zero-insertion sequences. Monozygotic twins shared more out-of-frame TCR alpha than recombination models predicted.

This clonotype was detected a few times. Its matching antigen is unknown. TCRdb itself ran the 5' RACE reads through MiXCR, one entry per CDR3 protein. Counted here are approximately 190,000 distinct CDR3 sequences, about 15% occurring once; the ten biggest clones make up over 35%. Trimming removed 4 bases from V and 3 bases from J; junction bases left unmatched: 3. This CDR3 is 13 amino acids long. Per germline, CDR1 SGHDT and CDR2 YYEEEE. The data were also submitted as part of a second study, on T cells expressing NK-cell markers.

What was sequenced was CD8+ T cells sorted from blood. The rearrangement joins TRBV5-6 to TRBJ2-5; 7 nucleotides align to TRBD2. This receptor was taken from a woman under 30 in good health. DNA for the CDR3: TGTGCCAGCAGCCCCCGGGAGGAAGAGACCCAGTACTTC. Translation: CASSPREEETQYF. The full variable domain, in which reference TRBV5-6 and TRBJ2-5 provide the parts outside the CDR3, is DAGVTQSPTHLIKTRGQQVTLRCSPKSGHDTVSWYQQALGQGPQFIFQYYEEEERQRGNFPDRFSGHQFPNYSSELNVNALLLGDSALYLCASSPREEETQYFGPGTRLLVL.